These 24 T cell receptor beta chains were sequenced from one sample in a study of vaccination effects on CD4 cells after COVID-19. Within the ViraFEST assay, antigen-specific CD4+ T cells underwent expansion with viral peptide pools prior to sequencing. At the end of roughly ten days of culture, CD4+ T cells were isolated. Participants were vaccinated with two doses of either the BNT162b2 or mRNA-1273 vaccine. The method was immunoSEQ multiplex PCR; TCRdb's version includes in-frame clones alone and lacks a portion of them. The sample contains about 27,000 clones, roughly 85% of which appear only once. The antigens these receptors bind are not known. The specimen comprised CD4+ T cells from PBMCs cultured with HCoV-NL63 spike peptides, sampled after COVID-19 vaccination. The receptors were sampled from a human donor who received a COVID-19 vaccine. Some clones in this sample may be carry-over from other donors' samples.

The V call is TRBV19, the J call TRBJ1-4; no firm D call. The ends were cut back, 3 bases at V and 8 bases at J, with 16 bases in the middle. The CDR3 runs to 15 residues. Germline V CDR1 and CDR2: LNHDA, SQIVND (reference sequence). The CDR3 DNA sequence: TGTGCCAGTAGTATGTATGAAGGGCTTTCCGAAAAACTGTTTTTT. Residues: CASSMYEGLSEKLFF.

In its sample, this clone was seen once. The CDR3 sequence is CASARGMNTEAFF. CDR3 nucleotides: TGTGCCAGCGCCCGGGGGATGAACACTGAAGCTTTCTTT. The V call is TRBV2, the J call TRBJ1-1; D is perhaps TRBD1 (5 bases). With 8 bases removed from V and 0 bases from J, the gap between germline ends came to 10 bases. Germline CDR1 is SNHLY and CDR2 is FYNNEI. This CDR3 spans 13 amino acids.

The V call is TRBV2, the J call TRBJ1-2; TRBD1 might be the D (5 bases). Germline V CDR1 and CDR2: SNHLY, FYNNEI. Trimming removed 3 bases at V and 0 bases at J, with 11 bases between. The CDR3 is 15 amino acids. Written as DNA, the CDR3 is TGTGCCAGCAGTGAGTTGGGGCAGCCTAACTATGGCTACACCTTC. Residues: CASSELGQPNYGYTF. Looking up the rest from reference TRBV2 and TRBJ1-2 gives the full variable domain: EPEVTQTPSHQVTQMGQEVILRCVPISNHLYFYWYRQILGQKVEFLVSFYNNEISEKSEIFDDQFSVERPDGSNFTLKIRSTKLEDSAMYFCASSELGQPNYGYTFGSGTRLTVV.

The chain combines TRBV6-1 with TRBJ1-2; 9 bases are a match to TRBD1. V gave up 3 bases and J gave up 8 bases; unmatched junction bases: 10. Germline lookup yields CDR1 MNHNS and CDR2 SASEGT. This CDR3 is built from 15 residues. The CDR3 loop is CASSDRDRAGGGYTF. The CDR3 DNA reads TGTGCCAGCAGTGACCGGGACAGGGCAGGTGGAGGCTACACCTTC.

This CDR3 is CAWQRPGQNTGELFF. In DNA, the CDR3 is TGTGCCTGGCAAAGGCCGGGACAGAACACCGGGGAGCTGTTTTTT. This chain connects TRBV30 to TRBJ2-2; the D gene is possibly TRBD1 (6 bases). The CDR3 spans 15 residues. Germline V gene lookup returns CDR1 GTSNPN and CDR2 SVGIG (reference sequence). V was shortened by 5 bases and J by 1 base, with 14 bases between the two germline ends.

The count of this clone is one. The chain uses TRBV5-1 and TRBJ2-5; 8 bases fit TRBD2. The junction had 10 bases not matched to a gene; V was cut back by 7 bases and J by 5 bases. This CDR3 has 14 amino acids. Germline-derived CDR1 and CDR2 are SGHRS and YFSETQ. CDR3 protein: CASRLPGGQETQYF. The CDR3 DNA follows: TGCGCCAGCCGGCTCCCGGGGGGGCAGGAGACCCAGTACTTC.

The chain employs TRBV2 and TRBJ2-7; D may be TRBD1 (6 bases). Per the germline V gene, CDR1 is SNHLY and CDR2 is FYNNEI. The CDR3 contains 15 residues. Trimming cost V 6 bases and J 1 base, with 16 bases left between them. The CDR3 protein is CASSLGQPGSYEQYV. CDR3 bases: TGTGCCAGCAGCCTAGGACAGCCAGGATCCTACGAGCAGTACGTC.

This rearrangement joins TRBV9 to TRBJ2-4, with TRBD1 identical over 7 bases. The CDR3 contains 13 residues. Germline trimming cut 6 bases from V and 4 bases from J; bases unmatched to any gene: 4. CDR1 and CDR2 from the germline V gene are SGDLS and YYNGEE. CDR3 DNA sequence: TGTGCCAGCAACACAGGGGATAAAAACATTCAGTACTTC. Translation: CASNTGDKNIQYF.

The chain recombines TRBV3-1 (or the pseudogene TRBV3-2) with TRBJ2-5, with 7 nucleotides matching TRBD2. V lost 0 bases and J lost 0; bases outside the gene matches: 10. CDR1 and CDR2 (germline): LGHDT, YNNKEL (reference sequence). This CDR3 is built from 18 residues. The CDR3 nucleotides read TGTGCCAGCAGCCAAGATCTGGTTAGCGGGTCGTACCAAGAGACCCAGTACTTC. It yields the protein CASSQDLVSGSYQETQYF.

The chain is built from TRBV21-1 and TRBJ2-7; TRBD1, the table's D call, lacks a check against the DNA. TRBV21-1 is recorded as a pseudogene. The CDR3 length is 15 residues. Written as DNA, the CDR3 is TGTGCCAGCAGCCGCCCCGGGACAGGGGGCCACGAGCAGTACGTC. Translation: CASSRPGTGGHEQYV.

The chain recombines TRBV5-4 with TRBJ2-3; D gene ambiguous. V was cut by 2 bases and J by 0 bases, with 7 bases left in between. Germline V gene data show CDR1 as SGHNT and CDR2 as YYREEE (reference sequence). The CDR3 spans 14 residues. The CDR3 here is CASSFLSSTDTQYF. DNA of the CDR3: TGTGCCAGCAGCTTTCTTTCCAGCACAGATACGCAGTATTTT.

This clone was picked up one time. This sequence joins TRBV19 and TRBJ1-5; tentatively, D is TRBD1 (5 bases). CDR3 length equals 14 residues. The V and J ends lost 4 bases and 2 bases respectively, with 9 bases between them. Germline V CDR1 and CDR2: LNHDA, SQIVND (reference sequence). The CDR3 nucleotides read TGTGCCAGTAGTAGGCAGGGTGGCAATCAGCCCCAGCATTTT. Its translation is CASSRQGGNQPQHF.

The V gene is TRBV6-5, the J gene TRBJ2-2; possible D gene TRBD1, 5 bases. This CDR3 has 13 amino acids. The germline V gene has CDR1 MNHEY and CDR2 SVGAGI. Trimming shortened V by 2 bases and J by 5 bases, and 6 bases separated the two germline ends. In DNA, the CDR3 is TGTGCCAGCAGTTACAGGGGAACCGGGGAGCTGTTTTTT. It is translated as CASSYRGTGELFF.

V is TRBV19 and J is TRBJ1-5; 10 bases agree with TRBD1. The CDR3 is 14 residues long. The V and J ends lost 9 bases and 5 bases, in that order; junction bases with no gene match: 7. Germline values: CDR1 LNHDA, CDR2 SQIVND (reference sequence). This CDR3 reads CASHGQGVDQPQHF. CDR3 in DNA: TGTGCCAGCCATGGACAGGGGGTTGATCAGCCCCAGCATTTT. Looking up the rest from reference TRBV19 and TRBJ1-5 gives the full variable domain: DGGITQSPKYLFRKEGQNVTLSCEQNLNHDAMYWYRQDPGQGLRLIYYSQIVNDFQKGDIAEGYSVSREKKESFPLTVTSAQKNPTAFYLCASHGQGVDQPQHFGDGTRLSIL.

This clone was recorded only once. The chain combines TRBV12-3 or TRBV12-4 with TRBJ1-2, with D possibly TRBD1 on 5 matching bases. The CDR3 has 12 amino acids. V was cut by 10 bases and J by 7 bases, with 16 bases left in between. The CDR3 DNA is TGTGCCACCTCCCCAGGGCCGGGTGGCTACACCTTC. Protein: CATSPGPGGYTF.

The V gene is TRBV5-6, the J gene TRBJ1-3, with D uncertain. The CDR3 extends over 16 amino acids. The V gene's germline CDR1 is SGHDT and CDR2 YYEEEE. Trimming shortened V by 4 bases and J by 0 bases, and 14 bases separated the two germline ends. The CDR3 here is CASSPQPQISGNTIYF. The CDR3 nucleotides are TGTGCCAGCAGCCCCCAACCGCAGATCTCTGGAAACACCATATATTTT. Supplemented by reference TRBV5-6 and TRBJ1-3, the full variable domain reads DAGVTQSPTHLIKTRGQQVTLRCSPKSGHDTVSWYQQALGQGPQFIFQYYEEEERQRGNFPDRFSGHQFPNYSSELNVNALLLGDSALYLCASSPQPQISGNTIYFGEGSWLTVV.

In nucleotides, the CDR3 is TGTGCCAGCATCAAAAGTCAGGGGACAAACTATGGCTACACCTTC. Protein sequence: CASIKSQGTNYGYTF. The chain couples TRBV28 to TRBJ1-2, with D possibly matching TRBD1 (6 bases). V was shortened by 7 bases and J by 2 bases, with 17 bases between the two germline ends. The CDR3 length is 15 residues. Germline V gives CDR1 MDHEN, CDR2 SYDVKM.

CDR3 coding DNA: TGTGCCAGCAGCGTAGTTCCGGGGGGTACCGGGGAGCTGTTTTTT. It translates to CASSVVPGGTGELFF. J is TRBJ2-2 and V is TRBV9, with TRBD2 identical over 7 bases. V gave up 0 bases and J gave up 5 bases; unmatched junction bases: 4. The CDR3 has 15 amino acids. The germline gives CDR1 SGDLS, CDR2 YYNGEE.

The chain carries TRBV7-3 and TRBJ2-2; D is possibly TRBD1 or TRBD2 (5 bases each). The CDR3 sequence is 15 residues long. V lost 5 bases and J lost 3, with 13 bases in between. The V gene's germline CDR1 is SGHTA and CDR2 FQGTGA. DNA of the CDR3: TGTGCCAGCAGCAGAGGGGCAGGATACACCGGGGAGCTGTTTTTT. Protein: CASSRGAGYTGELFF.

The table lists this clone with a few counts. This chain uses TRBV2 with TRBJ1-5; D unresolved. The CDR3 spans 11 residues. The V end was cut by 4 bases, the J end by 7 bases, with 5 bases between. Germline V gene lookup returns CDR1 SNHLY and CDR2 FYNNEI. CDR3 loop: CASSVGQPQHF. Written as DNA, the CDR3 is TGTGCCAGCAGTGTCGGCCAGCCCCAGCATTTT.

The V gene is TRBV4-1, the J gene TRBJ1-2, with TRBD1 matching over 9 bases. The CDR3 extends over 14 amino acids. Trimming at V came to 1 base and at J to 8 bases, leaving 5 bases not matched to a gene. CDR1 MGHRA and CDR2 YSYEKL come from the germline V gene. CDR3: CASSQGDRVGGYTF. CDR3 in DNA: TGCGCCAGCAGCCAAGGGGACAGGGTCGGCGGCTACACCTTC.

This chain uses TRBV7-2 with TRBJ2-2, with TRBD1 as a possible D gene (5 bases). Germline CDR1 is SGHTA and CDR2 is FQGNSA. Trimming shortened V by 1 base and J by 4 bases, and 10 bases separated the two germline ends. This CDR3 spans 15 amino acids. CDR3 protein: CASSLEGRVTGELFF. The CDR3 nucleotides read TGTGCCAGCAGCTTAGAGGGCAGGGTCACCGGGGAGCTGTTTTTT.

This clone occurred a few times. The CDR3, as DNA: TGTGCCAGCAGCCAACAAAGAAACACCATATATTTT. Protein sequence: CASSQQRNTIYF. The chain couples TRBV14 to TRBJ1-3, with unresolved D. Germline values: CDR1 SGHDN, CDR2 FVKESK. The CDR3 has 12 amino acids. Trimming left V 2 bases short and J 5 bases short, with 4 bases between. The variable domain in full, with the rest retrieved from reference TRBV14 and TRBJ1-3, is EAGVTQFPSHSVIEKGQTVTLRCDPISGHDNLYWYRRVMGKEIKFLLHFVKESKQDESGMPNNRFLAERTGGTYSTLKVQPAELEDSGVYFCASSQQRNTIYFGEGSWLTVV.

The CDR3 loop is CASSLDAGQWGYTF. DNA for the CDR3: TGTGCCAGCAGCCTGGACGCCGGACAATGGGGCTACACCTTC. This chain joins TRBV9 and TRBJ1-2, with D possibly being TRBD1 (5 bases). The CDR3 runs to 14 residues. Trimming cost V 4 bases and J 8 bases, with 18 bases left between them. Germline CDR1 and CDR2: SGDLS and YYNGEE.